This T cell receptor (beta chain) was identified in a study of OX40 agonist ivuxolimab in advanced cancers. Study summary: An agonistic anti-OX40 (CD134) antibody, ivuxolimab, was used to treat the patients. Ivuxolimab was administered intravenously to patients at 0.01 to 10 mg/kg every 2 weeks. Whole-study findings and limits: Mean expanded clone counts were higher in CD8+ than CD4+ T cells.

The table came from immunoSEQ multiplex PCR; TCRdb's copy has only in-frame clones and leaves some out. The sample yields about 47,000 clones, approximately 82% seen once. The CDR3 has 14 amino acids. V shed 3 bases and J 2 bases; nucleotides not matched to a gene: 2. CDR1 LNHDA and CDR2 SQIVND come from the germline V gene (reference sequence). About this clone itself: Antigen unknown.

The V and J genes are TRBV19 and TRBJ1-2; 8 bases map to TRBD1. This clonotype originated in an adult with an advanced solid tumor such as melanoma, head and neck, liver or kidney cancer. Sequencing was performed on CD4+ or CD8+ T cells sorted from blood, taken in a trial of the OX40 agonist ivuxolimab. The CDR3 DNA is TGTGCCAGTAGTATCAGGGGGCAAAACTATGGCTACACCTTC. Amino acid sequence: CASSIRGQNYGYTF.